This T cell receptor (beta chain) was recorded in a study of CD4 T cells in relation to SARS-CoV-2 and coronaviruses. Turning to the study itself: PBMCs were cultured with antigen for over nine days before TCR beta sequencing. The restricting HLA molecule for shared crossreactive spike epitopes was mapped.

Before the COVID-19 pandemic, during about 2010-2019, CD4+ T cells were taken from unexposed donors. Isolation of CD4+ T cells took place after 10 days in culture. As cell numbers allowed, unexposed-donor CD4+ T cells faced SARS-CoV-2 S/N and four cold-coronavirus spikes. In germline, CDR1 is SGHNT, CDR2 YYREEE (reference sequence). The CDR3 is made up of 17 amino acids. V shed 4 bases and J 5 bases; nucleotides not matched to a gene: 11. This clone was observed a handful of times. Antigen specificity is unknown. The protocol was immunoSEQ multiplex PCR, while the TCRdb copy is restricted to in-frame clones and leaves out a portion. The sample has around 16,000 clones; around 77% are singletons.

J is TRBJ1-4 and V is TRBV5-4, with 10 positions matching TRBD1. The specimen sequenced was CD4+ T cells from PBMCs, cultured in vitro. The receptor comes from a human donor in good health. CDR3 sequence reads: CASSDGQGGLQNEKLFF. The CDR3 coding sequence is TGTGCCAGCAGCGACGGACAGGGGGGACTTCAGAATGAAAAACTGTTTTTT.